This T cell receptor beta chain appears in the sequencing data of a study of shared clonotypes between healthy human individuals. Whole-study findings and limits: The four-donor shared clonotypes exceeded non-shared clonotypes in generation probability, with non-shared ones scoring lower. Among donors, clonotype sharing was expected to be affected by sequencing depth.

TCRdb's copy holds only in-frame clones and misses some; the assay was immunoSEQ multiplex PCR. Of 2 million to 2.5 million clones listed, over 90% are singletons. About this clone: No antigen is known for it.

Within Nashville, Tennessee resided all donors, each a Caucasian adult. Germline-derived CDR1 and CDR2 are SGHVS and FQNEAQ. The ends lost 1 base at V and 3 bases at J; junction bases unmatched: 2. This CDR3 region has 15 residues. The sequenced material came from naive CD4+ T cells from PBMCs. Noted subset: CD45RA+ positively selected. The V call is TRBV7-8, the J call TRBJ2-7, with 11 positions matching TRBD2. This receptor was identified in a man aged 18 to 29 in good health. Some clones in this sample may be carry-over from other donors' samples. CDR3 residues: CASSLELAGGYEQYF. The CDR3 nucleotides read TGTGCCAGCAGCTTAGAGCTAGCGGGAGGCTACGAGCAGTACTTC.